The source of this TCR beta chain is a study of cytomegalovirus exposure and HLA in healthy donors. PCR used 60 Vbeta primers and 13 Jbeta primers. The data were produced by immunoSEQ multiplex PCR, yet TCRdb's version contains in-frame clones alone and is incomplete. Altogether about 200,000 clones are present, around 80% being singletons, with the ten largest covering approximately 1.8%. V was clipped by 5 bases and J by 4 bases; unmatched bases: 14. The CDR3 runs 16 residues. CDR1 is MNHEY, CDR2 SMNVEV, per germline (reference sequence). Overall study findings and caveats: No immune exposure information besides CMV serostatus was available. There were several of the most significant clusters that appeared linked to common viral pathogens in a later analysis. One later analysis reportedly identified an Asian-associated ancestry cluster that showed fewer N-insertions than the roughly 620-donor mean.

The donors were healthy bone marrow donors. Details on this clone: Its antigen is not known.

The V gene is TRBV27, the J gene TRBJ2-7, with 7 nucleotides matching TRBD2. The clonotype was recovered from a man aged 35 to 55 in good health and CMV-seropositive. The sequenced sample was PBMCs. CDR3 region: CASSPSVGGLWYEQYF. The DNA of the CDR3 is TGTGCCAGCAGTCCGTCGGTCGGGGGGTTGTGGTACGAGCAGTACTTC.